This T cell receptor beta chain was recovered during a study of OX40 agonist ivuxolimab in advanced cancers. Clones were sequenced by immunoSEQ multiplex PCR, and TCRdb holds only the in-frame ones, with some missing. Among about 49,000 clones, 85% were seen once, and the ten largest hold about a fifth. CDR3 length: 15 amino acids. Germline trimming cut 3 bases from V and 0 bases from J; bases unmatched to any gene: 3. Germline assignment: CDR1 LGHNA and CDR2 YSLEER. Here the sequenced sample was CD4+ or CD8+ T cells sorted from blood, taken in a trial of the OX40 agonist ivuxolimab. This TCR was recovered from an adult with an advanced solid tumor such as melanoma, head and neck, liver or kidney cancer. The V call is TRBV4-3, the J call TRBJ2-5; 8 bases are a match to TRBD2. Written as DNA, the CDR3 is TGCGCCAGCAGCCAGGCCGGGGGGGACCAAGAGACCCAGTACTTC. This codes for CASSQAGGDQETQYF.